These 30 T cell receptor beta chains were all obtained from the same sample, sequenced in a study of OX40 agonist ivuxolimab in advanced cancers. Measured with immunoSEQ multiplex PCR; TCRdb has only the in-frame clones, and not every one. This sample has 20,000 to 25,000 clones; roughly 90% occur once, and the top ten carry around 27%. The sequencing used CD4+ or CD8+ T cells sorted from blood, collected in a trial of the OX40 agonist ivuxolimab. The receptor set was obtained from an adult with an advanced solid tumor such as melanoma, head and neck, liver or kidney cancer.

This rearrangement joins TRBV19 to TRBJ2-1; 13 positions agree with TRBD2. Trimming cost V 4 bases and J 7 bases; bases outside gene matches: 1. Germline V gives CDR1 LNHDA, CDR2 SQIVND (reference sequence). This CDR3 has 14 amino acids. The CDR3 region has the DNA TGTGCCAGTAGTACGACTAGCGGGAGGAATGAGCAGTTCTTC. Its protein product is CASSTTSGRNEQFF.

The chain recombines TRBV7-9 with TRBJ1-4; D not resolved. V gave up 5 bases and J gave up 7 bases, with 17 bases separating them. The CDR3 consists of 15 residues. Germline V gives CDR1 SEHNR, CDR2 FQNEAQ (reference sequence). The CDR3 sequence is CASSSREAGSEKLFF. The CDR3 DNA follows: TGTGCCAGCAGCAGCCGGGAGGCCGGAAGTGAAAAACTGTTTTTT.

J is TRBJ2-5 and V is TRBV9; D gene ambiguous. V dropped 3 bases and J dropped 2 bases, with 14 bases sitting between them. The CDR3 sequence is 15 residues long. Germline V gene sequence: CDR1 SGDLS, CDR2 YYNGEE. The CDR3 DNA reads as TGTGCCAGCAGCGAGGGTCTGGGCCCGCAAGAGACCCAGTACTTC. Protein sequence: CASSEGLGPQETQYF.

J is TRBJ2-7 and V is TRBV9; no firm D call. Germline V CDR1 and CDR2: SGDLS, YYNGEE. The CDR3 consists of 15 residues. Trimming took off 0 bases at V and 2 bases at J, with 12 bases between the two ends. The CDR3 DNA is TGTGCCAGCAGCGTAGAAGACCTGGCAACCTACGAGCAGTACTTC. Translation: CASSVEDLATYEQYF.

The CDR3 DNA is TGTGCCAGCAGTGAAAACCCCCCCGATACGCAGTATTTT. Protein: CASSENPPDTQYF. The chain is built from TRBV2 and TRBJ2-3; D remains ambiguous. This CDR3 contains 13 residues. V was trimmed by 2 bases and J by 6 bases, leaving 9 bases between them. Germline assignment: CDR1 SNHLY and CDR2 FYNNEI.

The CDR3 bases are TGTGCCAGCGCTTCGCTCCAAACCCCGTACGAGCAGTACTTC. Translating gives CASASLQTPYEQYF. The chain couples TRBV6-1 to TRBJ2-7, with D uncertain. The V end was cut by 8 bases, the J end by 4 bases, with 18 bases between. The CDR3 has 14 amino acids. Germline loops: CDR1 MNHNS, CDR2 SASEGT.

The chain has TRBV4-1 and TRBJ2-1, with D perhaps TRBD2 (5 bases). With 3 bases removed from V and 4 bases from J, the gap between germline ends came to 10 bases. CDR1 and CDR2 (germline): MGHRA, YSYEKL. The CDR3 covers 14 residues. CDR3 residues: CASSHAGPYNEQFF. DNA of the CDR3: TGCGCCAGCAGCCACGCGGGTCCATACAATGAGCAGTTCTTC.

The chain recombines TRBV30 with TRBJ2-5; no firm D call. Deletions cut 5 bases from V and 2 bases from J, with 15 bases between. This CDR3 comprises 14 residues. Germline CDR1 GTSNPN, CDR2 SVGIG (reference sequence). CDR3: CAWVSRLRQETQYF. The CDR3 DNA reads TGTGCCTGGGTCTCGCGGTTGAGGCAAGAGACCCAGTACTTC.

The V gene is TRBV5-4, the J gene TRBJ2-7; D is perhaps TRBD2 (6 bases). Between the trimmed V and J ends, which lost 6 bases and 2 bases, there was a span of 18 bases. Germline V gives CDR1 SGHNT, CDR2 YYREEE (reference sequence). This CDR3 contains 15 residues. The CDR3 sequence: CASNAQAGPTYEQYF. The CDR3 nucleotides read TGTGCCAGCAACGCTCAGGCGGGGCCCACCTACGAGCAGTACTTC.

The rearrangement joins TRBV9 to TRBJ2-7; possibly TRBD1 for D (6 bases). From germline, CDR1 is SGDLS and CDR2 YYNGEE. CDR3 size: 14 residues. V lost 5 bases to trimming and J lost 2 bases, with 14 bases between them. The CDR3 loop is CASSYSGQPYEQYF. The CDR3 coding sequence is TGTGCCAGCAGTTACTCCGGACAGCCCTACGAGCAGTACTTC.

The V and J genes are TRBV13 and TRBJ1-1; D gene unclear. V was pared by 2 bases and J by 1 base, with 5 bases between. From germline, CDR1 is PRHDT and CDR2 FYEKMQ (reference sequence). The CDR3 loop spans 13 amino acids. The CDR3, as DNA: TGTGCCAGCAGCTTAACGGGGAACACTGAAGCTTTCTTT. This sequence encodes CASSLTGNTEAFF.

The chain has TRBV6-5 and TRBJ2-1, with D unresolved. V lost 4 bases and J 12 bases, leaving 13 bases between the germline ends. The CDR3 contains 12 residues. CDR1 and CDR2 (germline): MNHEY, SVGAGI. The CDR3: CASSSFGQWQFF. Written as DNA, the CDR3 is TGTGCCAGCAGTTCTTTTGGGCAGTGGCAGTTCTTC.

This chain joins TRBV9 and TRBJ2-3; D could derive from TRBD1 or TRBD2 (6 bases each). The germline V gene encodes CDR1 SGDLS and CDR2 YYNGEE. Trimming removed 4 bases from V and 6 bases from J, with 15 bases in between. The CDR3 length is 14 residues. CDR3 region: CASSPWGAADTQYF. The CDR3, as DNA: TGTGCCAGCAGCCCTTGGGGGGCGGCGGATACGCAGTATTTT.

V and J are TRBV27 and TRBJ2-5, with TRBD2 matching 9 bases. Germline CDR1 is MNHEY and CDR2 is SMNVEV (reference sequence). The V and J ends lost 5 bases and 4 bases, in that order; junction bases with no gene match: 5. There are 14 residues in the CDR3. CDR3 in amino acids: CASSQGLARETQYF. As DNA, the CDR3 is TGTGCCAGCAGTCAAGGACTAGCGAGAGAGACCCAGTACTTC.

The chain has TRBV10-1 and TRBJ1-2; D is possibly TRBD1 (6 bases). CDR3 length: 13 residues. V lost 3 bases and J lost 2, with 7 bases in between. Per germline, CDR1 WNHNN and CDR2 SYGVQD (reference sequence). CDR3 DNA: TGCGCCAGCAGTGATGGACAGAACTATGGCTACACCTTC. Translation gives CASSDGQNYGYTF.

The chain carries TRBV28 and TRBJ1-1, with 7 bases identical to TRBD1. Per germline, CDR1 MDHEN and CDR2 SYDVKM. Trimming at V came to 6 bases and at J to 4 bases, leaving 14 bases not matched to a gene. The CDR3 covers 16 residues. CDR3 DNA: TGTGCCAGCAGCTTACCCTTACGACAGGGTCTCACTGAAGCTTTCTTT. Encoded protein: CASSLPLRQGLTEAFF.

This chain uses TRBV27 with TRBJ2-1; 8 bases fit TRBD2. Germline CDR1 is MNHEY and CDR2 is SMNVEV (reference sequence). The V gene end was trimmed by 5 bases and the J gene end by 4 bases; junction bases not matched to a gene: 7. CDR3 length: 15 amino acids. The CDR3 loop reads CASSPRVAGYNEQFF. The CDR3 nucleotides are TGTGCCAGCAGTCCTCGGGTAGCGGGGTACAATGAGCAGTTCTTC.

The chain links TRBV13 to TRBJ2-3, with a weak D call TRBD1 (6 bases). Germline lookup yields CDR1 PRHDT and CDR2 FYEKMQ (reference sequence). Between the trimmed V and J ends, which lost 3 bases and 1 base, there was a span of 8 bases. The CDR3 sequence is 14 residues long. The chain's CDR3 is CASSFRGGTDTQYF. The CDR3 DNA reads TGTGCCAGCAGCTTCAGGGGCGGCACAGATACGCAGTATTTT.

This clone is a singleton in its sample. V and J are TRBV19 and TRBJ2-2; tentative D call: TRBD2 (6 bases). The CDR3 extends over 14 amino acids. V lost 5 bases, J lost 3 bases, and 10 bases lay in between. Germline V gene data show CDR1 as LNHDA and CDR2 as SQIVND (reference sequence). The CDR3: CASSFGRYTGELFF. DNA of the CDR3: TGTGCCAGTAGTTTTGGGAGGTACACCGGGGAGCTGTTTTTT. Looking up the rest from reference TRBV19 and TRBJ2-2 gives the full variable domain: DGGITQSPKYLFRKEGQNVTLSCEQNLNHDAMYWYRQDPGQGLRLIYYSQIVNDFQKGDIAEGYSVSREKKESFPLTVTSAQKNPTAFYLCASSFGRYTGELFFGEGSRLTVL.

The CDR3 nucleotides read TGTGCCAGTAGTACCGGACGCTTCTCTGGGGCCAACGTCCTGACTTTC. Amino acids: CASSTGRFSGANVLTF. The chain uses TRBV19 and TRBJ2-6, with D unclear. This CDR3 comprises 16 residues. Trimming cost V 4 bases and J 0 bases, with 10 bases left between them. Germline loops: CDR1 LNHDA, CDR2 SQIVND (reference sequence).

This chain uses TRBV30 with TRBJ1-5; no clear D gene. Germline-derived CDR1 and CDR2 are GTSNPN and SVGIG (reference sequence). This CDR3 spans 14 amino acids. V lost 1 base and J 1 base, leaving 8 bases between the germline ends. DNA of the CDR3: TGTGCCTGGAGTGCGGGCGCGAGCAATCAGCCCCAGCATTTT. This translates into CAWSAGASNQPQHF.

This clone turned up a few times. The chain uses TRBV27 and TRBJ2-3; 7 bases map to TRBD2. V was pared by 5 bases and J by 1 base, with 15 bases of the junction left unmatched. This CDR3 region has 18 residues. Germline V gene data show CDR1 as MNHEY and CDR2 as SMNVEV (reference sequence). CDR3 residues: CASSPLAGTTEGTDTQYF. Written as DNA, the CDR3 is TGTGCCAGCAGTCCCTTAGCGGGCACGACGGAGGGCACAGATACGCAGTATTTT.

V and J are TRBV29-1 and TRBJ1-1; D perhaps matches TRBD1 (5 bases). CDR1 and CDR2 from the germline V gene are SQVTM and ANQGSEA. This CDR3 spans 12 amino acids. V lost 7 bases to trimming and J lost 5 bases, with 14 bases between them. Here the CDR3 DNA reads TGCAGCGCCCACTGGGGGGAAACTGAAGCTTTCTTT. Translating it yields CSAHWGETEAFF.

This clone is classed as medium-sized. CDR3 protein: CASSLVGRGKGYTF. The CDR3 DNA sequence: TGTGCCAGCAGCTTGGTTGGCAGGGGAAAAGGCTACACCTTC. V is TRBV5-4 and J is TRBJ1-2; D might be TRBD1 (6 bases). This CDR3 is 14 amino acids long. Trimming left V 0 bases short and J 8 bases short, with 14 bases between. The germline gives CDR1 SGHNT, CDR2 YYREEE (reference sequence).

The J gene is TRBJ1-5, the V gene TRBV15; a weak D match, TRBD1 (6 bases). The germline V gene encodes CDR1 LNHNV and CDR2 YYDKDF (reference sequence). Trimming removed 3 bases at V and 4 bases at J, with 13 bases between. This CDR3 spans 15 amino acids. The CDR3 reads CATSSLGQLNQPQHF. CDR3 DNA sequence: TGTGCCACCAGCAGCCTTGGACAGCTAAATCAGCCCCAGCATTTT.

The J gene is TRBJ2-7, the V gene TRBV2, with 11 positions matching TRBD1. The CDR3 runs 13 residues. Trimming removed 8 bases from V and 3 bases from J; junction bases left unmatched: 3. CDR1 is SNHLY, CDR2 FYNNEI, per germline. The CDR3 loop is CASGGQGDYEQYF. In nucleotides, the CDR3 is TGTGCCAGCGGGGGACAGGGGGACTACGAGCAGTACTTC.

This clone came up once. The chain has TRBV5-1 and TRBJ1-2; possible D gene TRBD1, 6 bases. V lost 2 bases to trimming and J lost 0 bases, with 8 bases between them. Germline V gene lookup returns CDR1 SGHRS and CDR2 YFSETQ. CDR3 length: 14 amino acids. The CDR3 region has the DNA TGCGCCAGCAGCTTCTGGACAGCTAACTATGGCTACACCTTC. Translation gives CASSFWTANYGYTF.

J is TRBJ2-1 and V is TRBV7-2, with TRBD2 as a possible D gene (6 bases). The CDR3 is 13 residues long. The V and J ends lost 0 bases and 9 bases respectively, with 9 bases between them. Germline values: CDR1 SGHTA, CDR2 FQGNSA. The CDR3 DNA follows: TGTGCCAGCAGCTTAGCGCACGGGAGTGAGCAGTTCTTC. Amino acids: CASSLAHGSEQFF.

J is TRBJ1-2 and V is TRBV5-1, with D possibly matching TRBD1 (6 bases). Per germline, CDR1 SGHRS and CDR2 YFSETQ. Between the trimmed V and J ends, which lost 0 bases and 0 bases, there was a span of 15 bases. CDR3 size: 17 residues. CDR3 nucleotides: TGCGCCAGCAGCTTGGCCCGCGAGACAGGAGCTAACTATGGCTACACCTTC. It translates to CASSLARETGANYGYTF. The full variable domain, in which reference TRBV5-1 and TRBJ1-2 provide the parts outside the CDR3, is KAGVTQTPRYLIKTRGQQVTLSCSPISGHRSVSWYQQTPGQGLQFLFEYFSETQRNKGNFPGRFSGRQFSNSRSEMNVSTLELGDSALYLCASSLARETGANYGYTFGSGTRLTVV.

The rearrangement uses TRBV28 and TRBJ1-5; D ambiguous. The V gene lost 7 bases and the J gene lost 1 base, with 11 bases spanning the gap. Germline V gives CDR1 MDHEN, CDR2 SYDVKM. The CDR3 covers 14 residues. CDR3 loop: CASNTPGSNQPQHF. For the CDR3, the DNA is TGTGCCAGCAACACGCCCGGAAGCAATCAGCCCCAGCATTTT. The complete variable domain, with remaining parts taken from reference TRBV28 and TRBJ1-5, reads DVKVTQSSRYLVKRTGEKVFLECVQDMDHENMFWYRQDPGLGLRLIYFSYDVKMKEKGDIPEGYSVSREKKERFSLILESASTNQTSMYLCASNTPGSNQPQHFGDGTRLSIL.